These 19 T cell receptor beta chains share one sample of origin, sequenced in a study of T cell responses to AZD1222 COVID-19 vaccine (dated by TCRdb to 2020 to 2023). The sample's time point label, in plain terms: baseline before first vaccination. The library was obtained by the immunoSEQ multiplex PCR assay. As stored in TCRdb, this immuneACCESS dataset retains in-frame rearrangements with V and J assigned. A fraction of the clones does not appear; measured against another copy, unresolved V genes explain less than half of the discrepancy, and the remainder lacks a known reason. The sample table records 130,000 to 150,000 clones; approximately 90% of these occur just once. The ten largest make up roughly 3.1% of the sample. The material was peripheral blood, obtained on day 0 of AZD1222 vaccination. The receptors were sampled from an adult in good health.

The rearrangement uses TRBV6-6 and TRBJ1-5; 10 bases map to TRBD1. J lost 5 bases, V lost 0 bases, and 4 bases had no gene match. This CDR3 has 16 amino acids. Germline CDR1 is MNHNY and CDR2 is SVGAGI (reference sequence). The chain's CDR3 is CASSYSGTGDYQPQHF. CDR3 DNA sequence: TGTGCCAGCAGTTACTCCGGGACAGGGGACTATCAGCCCCAGCATTTT.

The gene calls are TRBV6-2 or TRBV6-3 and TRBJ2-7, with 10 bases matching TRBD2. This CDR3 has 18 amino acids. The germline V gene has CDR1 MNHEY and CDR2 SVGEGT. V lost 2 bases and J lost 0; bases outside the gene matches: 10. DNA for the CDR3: TGTGCCAGCAGTTACGAACTAGCGGGGATCCCTAACTCCTACGAGCAGTACTTC. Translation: CASSYELAGIPNSYEQYF.

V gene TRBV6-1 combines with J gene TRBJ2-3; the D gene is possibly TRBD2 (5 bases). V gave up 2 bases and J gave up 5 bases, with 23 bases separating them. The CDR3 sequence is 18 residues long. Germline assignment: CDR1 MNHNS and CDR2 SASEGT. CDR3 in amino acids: CASSENKVAGSFLDTQYF. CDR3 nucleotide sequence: TGTGCCAGCAGTGAAAATAAAGTGGCTGGGAGTTTCTTAGATACGCAGTATTTT.

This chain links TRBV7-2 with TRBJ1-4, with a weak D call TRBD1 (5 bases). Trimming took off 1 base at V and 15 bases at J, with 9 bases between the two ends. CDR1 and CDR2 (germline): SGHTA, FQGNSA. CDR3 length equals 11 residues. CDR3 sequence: CASSLEGPMFF. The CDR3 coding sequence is TGTGCCAGCAGCTTAGAGGGGCCTATGTTTTTT.

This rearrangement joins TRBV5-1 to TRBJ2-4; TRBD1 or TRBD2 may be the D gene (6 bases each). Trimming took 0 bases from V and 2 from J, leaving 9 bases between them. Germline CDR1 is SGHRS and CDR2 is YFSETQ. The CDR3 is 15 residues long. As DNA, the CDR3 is TGCGCCAGCAGCTTGGTCGGGGGCTCCAAAAACATTCAGTACTTC. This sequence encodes CASSLVGGSKNIQYF. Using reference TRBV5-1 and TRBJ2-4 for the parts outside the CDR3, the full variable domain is KAGVTQTPRYLIKTRGQQVTLSCSPISGHRSVSWYQQTPGQGLQFLFEYFSETQRNKGNFPGRFSGRQFSNSRSEMNVSTLELGDSALYLCASSLVGGSKNIQYFGAGTRLSVL.

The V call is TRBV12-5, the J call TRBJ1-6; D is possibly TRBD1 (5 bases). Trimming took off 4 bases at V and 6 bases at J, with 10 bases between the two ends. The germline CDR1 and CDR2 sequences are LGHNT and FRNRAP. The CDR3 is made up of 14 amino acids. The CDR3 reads CASGWAGSNSPLHF. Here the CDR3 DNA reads TGTGCTAGTGGTTGGGCAGGGAGTAATTCACCCCTCCACTTT.

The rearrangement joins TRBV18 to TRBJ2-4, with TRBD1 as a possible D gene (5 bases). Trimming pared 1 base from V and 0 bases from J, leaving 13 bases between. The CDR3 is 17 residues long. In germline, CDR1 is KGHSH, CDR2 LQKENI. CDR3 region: CASSPLPRALAKNIQYF. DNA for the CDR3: TGTGCCAGCTCACCACTCCCCAGGGCCCTAGCCAAAAACATTCAGTACTTC.

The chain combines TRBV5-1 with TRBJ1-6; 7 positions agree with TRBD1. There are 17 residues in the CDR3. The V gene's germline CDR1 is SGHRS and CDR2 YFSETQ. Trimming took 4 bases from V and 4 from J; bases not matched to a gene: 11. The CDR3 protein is CASSRDQGGSYNSPLHF. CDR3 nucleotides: TGCGCCAGCAGCCGGGATCAGGGGGGCTCGTATAATTCACCCCTCCACTTT.

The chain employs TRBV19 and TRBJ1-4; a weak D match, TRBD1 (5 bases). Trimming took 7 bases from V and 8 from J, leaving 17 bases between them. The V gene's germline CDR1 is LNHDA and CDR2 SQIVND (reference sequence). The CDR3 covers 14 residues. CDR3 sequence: CASNPPGRKEKLFF. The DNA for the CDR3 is TGTGCCAGTAACCCCCCAGGGCGAAAGGAAAAACTGTTTTTT.

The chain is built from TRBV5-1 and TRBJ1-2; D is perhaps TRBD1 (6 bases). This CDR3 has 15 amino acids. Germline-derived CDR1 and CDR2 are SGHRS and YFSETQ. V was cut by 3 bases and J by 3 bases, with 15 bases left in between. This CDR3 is CASSSAWGADYGYTF. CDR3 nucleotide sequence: TGCGCCAGCAGCTCAGCCTGGGGGGCCGACTATGGCTACACCTTC.

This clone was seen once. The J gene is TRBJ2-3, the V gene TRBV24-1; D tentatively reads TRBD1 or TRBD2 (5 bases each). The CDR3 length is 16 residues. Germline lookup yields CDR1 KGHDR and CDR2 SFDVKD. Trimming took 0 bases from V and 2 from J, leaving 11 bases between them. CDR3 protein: CATSDLGRGPTDTQYF. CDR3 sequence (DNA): TGTGCCACCAGTGATTTGGGTCGGGGCCCCACAGATACGCAGTATTTT.

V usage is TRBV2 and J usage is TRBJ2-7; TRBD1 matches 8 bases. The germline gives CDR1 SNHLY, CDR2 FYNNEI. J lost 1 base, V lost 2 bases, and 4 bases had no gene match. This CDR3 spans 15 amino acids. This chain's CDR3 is CASSENRGESYEQYF. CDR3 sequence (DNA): TGTGCCAGCAGTGAAAACAGGGGGGAGTCCTACGAGCAGTACTTC.

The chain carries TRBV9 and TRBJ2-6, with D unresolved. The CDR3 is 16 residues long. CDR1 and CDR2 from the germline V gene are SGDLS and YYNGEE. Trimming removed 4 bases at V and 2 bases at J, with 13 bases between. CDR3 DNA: TGTGCCAGCAGCTCTCGTGAGTTTACTGGGGCCAACGTCCTGACTTTC. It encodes CASSSREFTGANVLTF. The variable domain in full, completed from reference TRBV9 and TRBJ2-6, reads DSGVTQTPKHLITATGQRVTLRCSPRSGDLSVYWYQQSLDQGLQFLIQYYNGEERAKGNILERFSAQQFPDLHSELNLSSLELGDSALYFCASSSREFTGANVLTFGAGSRLTVL.

For the CDR3, the DNA is TGTGCCAGTAGCCCGACCAGCACAGATACGCAGTATTTT. It encodes CASSPTSTDTQYF. J is TRBJ2-3 and V is TRBV19; no reliable D call. This CDR3 has 13 residues. Trimming pared 6 bases from V and 0 bases from J, leaving 7 bases between. Germline values: CDR1 LNHDA, CDR2 SQIVND (reference sequence).

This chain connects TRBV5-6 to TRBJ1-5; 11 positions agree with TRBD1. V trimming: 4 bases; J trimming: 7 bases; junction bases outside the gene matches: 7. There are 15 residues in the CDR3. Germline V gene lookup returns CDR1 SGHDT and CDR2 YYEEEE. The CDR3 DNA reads TGTGCCAGCAGCAACGGACAGGGGGCTTGGCAGCCCCAGCATTTT. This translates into CASSNGQGAWQPQHF.

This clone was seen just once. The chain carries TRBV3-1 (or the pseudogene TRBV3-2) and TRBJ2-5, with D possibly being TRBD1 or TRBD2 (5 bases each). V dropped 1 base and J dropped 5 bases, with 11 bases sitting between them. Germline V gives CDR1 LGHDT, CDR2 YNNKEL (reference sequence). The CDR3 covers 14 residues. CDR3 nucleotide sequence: TGTGCCAGCAGCCAAGCCTCGGGACCGGAGACCCAGTACTTC. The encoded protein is CASSQASGPETQYF.

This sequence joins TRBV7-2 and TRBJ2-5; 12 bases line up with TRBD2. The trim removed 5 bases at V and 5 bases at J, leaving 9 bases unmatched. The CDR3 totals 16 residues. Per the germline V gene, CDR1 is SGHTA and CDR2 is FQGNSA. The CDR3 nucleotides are TGTGCCAGCAGCCCTCTAGCGGGAGGGAGGGGGGAGACCCAGTACTTC. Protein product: CASSPLAGGRGETQYF. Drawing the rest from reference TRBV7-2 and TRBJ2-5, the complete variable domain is GAGVSQSPSNKVTEKGKDVELRCDPISGHTALYWYRQSLGQGLEFLIYFQGNSAPDKSGLPSDRFSAERTGGSVSTLTIQRTQQEDSAVYLCASSPLAGGRGETQYFGPGTRLLVL.

The DNA of the CDR3 is TGTGCCAGCAGTCCCAGACTGAATAACTATGGCTACACCTTC. Protein: CASSPRLNNYGYTF. The chain combines TRBV6-5 with TRBJ1-2; D is unclear. Trimming took off 5 bases at V and 1 base at J, with 11 bases between the two ends. This CDR3 comprises 14 residues. The germline V gene has CDR1 MNHEY and CDR2 SVGAGI.

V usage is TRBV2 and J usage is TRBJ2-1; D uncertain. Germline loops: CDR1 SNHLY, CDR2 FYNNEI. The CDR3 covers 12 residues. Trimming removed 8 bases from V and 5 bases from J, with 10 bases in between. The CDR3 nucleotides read TGTGCCAGCGAATTTTGGAACAATGAGCAGTTCTTC. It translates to CASEFWNNEQFF.